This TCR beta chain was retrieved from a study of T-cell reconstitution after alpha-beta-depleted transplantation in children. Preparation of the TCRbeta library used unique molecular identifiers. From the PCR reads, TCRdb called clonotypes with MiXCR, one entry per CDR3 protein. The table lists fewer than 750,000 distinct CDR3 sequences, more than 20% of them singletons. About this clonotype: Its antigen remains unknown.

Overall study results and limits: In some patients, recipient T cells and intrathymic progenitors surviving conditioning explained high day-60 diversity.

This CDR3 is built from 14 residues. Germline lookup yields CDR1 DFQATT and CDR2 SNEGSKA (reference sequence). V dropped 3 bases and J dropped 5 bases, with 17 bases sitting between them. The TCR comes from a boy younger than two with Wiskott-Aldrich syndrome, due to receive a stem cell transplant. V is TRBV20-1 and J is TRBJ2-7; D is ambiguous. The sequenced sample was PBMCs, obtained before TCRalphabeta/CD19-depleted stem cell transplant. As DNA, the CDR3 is TGCAGTGCTAGTCGGCTGGGTTTCGGAGACGAGCAGTACTTC. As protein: CSASRLGFGDEQYF.